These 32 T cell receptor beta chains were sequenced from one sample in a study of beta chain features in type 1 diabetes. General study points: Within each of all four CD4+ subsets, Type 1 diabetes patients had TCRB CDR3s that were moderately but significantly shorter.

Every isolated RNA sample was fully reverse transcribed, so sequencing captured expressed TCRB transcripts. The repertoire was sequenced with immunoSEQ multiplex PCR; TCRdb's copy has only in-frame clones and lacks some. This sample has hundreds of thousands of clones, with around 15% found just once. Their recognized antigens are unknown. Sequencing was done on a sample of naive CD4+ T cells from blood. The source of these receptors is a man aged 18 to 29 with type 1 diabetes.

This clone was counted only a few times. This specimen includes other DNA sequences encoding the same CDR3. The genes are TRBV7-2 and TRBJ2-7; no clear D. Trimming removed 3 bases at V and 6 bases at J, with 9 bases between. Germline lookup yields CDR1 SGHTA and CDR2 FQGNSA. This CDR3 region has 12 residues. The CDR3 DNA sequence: TGTGCCAGCAGCTTGGAGACACTCGAGCAGTACTTC. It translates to CASSLETLEQYF.

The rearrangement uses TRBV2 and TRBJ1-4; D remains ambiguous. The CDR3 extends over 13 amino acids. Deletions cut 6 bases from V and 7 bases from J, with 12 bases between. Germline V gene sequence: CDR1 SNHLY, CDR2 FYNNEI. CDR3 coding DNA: TGTGCCAGCAGAAAGGACCTTGGTGAAAAACTGTTTTTT. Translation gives CASRKDLGEKLFF. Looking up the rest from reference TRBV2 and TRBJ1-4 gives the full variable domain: EPEVTQTPSHQVTQMGQEVILRCVPISNHLYFYWYRQILGQKVEFLVSFYNNEISEKSEIFDDQFSVERPDGSNFTLKIRSTKLEDSAMYFCASRKDLGEKLFFGSGTQLSVL.

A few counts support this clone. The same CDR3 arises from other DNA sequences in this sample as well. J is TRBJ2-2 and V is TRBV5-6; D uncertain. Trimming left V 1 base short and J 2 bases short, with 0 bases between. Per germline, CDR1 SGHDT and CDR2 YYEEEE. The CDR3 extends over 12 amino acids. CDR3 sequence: CASSLNTGELFF. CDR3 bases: TGTGCCAGCAGCTTGAACACCGGGGAGCTGTTTTTT.

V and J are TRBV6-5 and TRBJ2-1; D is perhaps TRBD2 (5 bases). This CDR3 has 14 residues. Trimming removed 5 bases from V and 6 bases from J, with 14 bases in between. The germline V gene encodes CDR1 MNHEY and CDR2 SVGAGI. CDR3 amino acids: CASSPGLAANEQFF. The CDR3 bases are TGTGCCAGCAGTCCTGGACTGGCGGCCAATGAGCAGTTCTTC.

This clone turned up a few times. The CDR3, as DNA: TGCAGCGTTAGACAGGGGTGGAATTCACCCCTCCACTTT. This gives the protein CSVRQGWNSPLHF. This sequence joins TRBV29-1 and TRBJ1-6; 8 bases align to TRBD1. V shed 5 bases and J 7 bases; nucleotides not matched to a gene: 4. The CDR3 is 13 residues long. CDR1 SQVTM and CDR2 ANQGSEA come from the germline V gene.

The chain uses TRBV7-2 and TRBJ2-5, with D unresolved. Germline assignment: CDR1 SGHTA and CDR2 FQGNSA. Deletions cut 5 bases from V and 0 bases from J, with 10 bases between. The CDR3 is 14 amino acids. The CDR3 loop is CASSPRKNQETQYF. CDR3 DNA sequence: TGTGCCAGCAGCCCCCGTAAAAACCAAGAGACCCAGTACTTC.

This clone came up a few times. CDR3 residues: CASSLLRNTEAFF. The CDR3 coding sequence is TGTGCCAGCAGCTTACTACGGAACACTGAAGCTTTCTTT. J is TRBJ1-1 and V is TRBV11-2; D not certain. Trimming took 2 bases from V and 1 from J, leaving 5 bases between them. The CDR3 contains 13 residues. The V gene's germline CDR1 is SGHAT and CDR2 FQNNGV.

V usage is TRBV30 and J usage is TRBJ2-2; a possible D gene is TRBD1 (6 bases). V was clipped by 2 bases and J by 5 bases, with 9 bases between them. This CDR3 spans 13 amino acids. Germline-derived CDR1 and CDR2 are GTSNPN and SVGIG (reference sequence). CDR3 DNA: TGTGCCTGGAGTTGGACAGATACCGGGGAGCTGTTTTTT. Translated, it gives CAWSWTDTGELFF.

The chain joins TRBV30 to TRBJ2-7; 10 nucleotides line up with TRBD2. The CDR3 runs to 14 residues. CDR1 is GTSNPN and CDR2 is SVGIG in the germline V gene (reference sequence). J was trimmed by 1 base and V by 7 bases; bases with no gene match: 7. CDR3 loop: CAYKASGSSYEQYF. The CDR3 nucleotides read TGTGCCTATAAAGCTAGCGGGAGTTCCTACGAGCAGTACTTC.

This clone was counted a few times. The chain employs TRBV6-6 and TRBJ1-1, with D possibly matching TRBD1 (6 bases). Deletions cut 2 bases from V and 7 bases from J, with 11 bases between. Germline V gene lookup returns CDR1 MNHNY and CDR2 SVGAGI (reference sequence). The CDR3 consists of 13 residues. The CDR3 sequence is CASSYGQYDEAFF. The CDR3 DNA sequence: TGTGCCAGCAGTTACGGACAGTATGATGAAGCTTTCTTT.

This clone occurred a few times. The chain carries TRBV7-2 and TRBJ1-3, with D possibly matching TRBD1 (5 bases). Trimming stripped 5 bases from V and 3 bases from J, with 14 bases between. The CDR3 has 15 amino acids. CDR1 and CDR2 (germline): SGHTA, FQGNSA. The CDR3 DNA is TGTGCCAGCAGCCCCACCCGTACAGGTGGAAACACCATATATTTT. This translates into CASSPTRTGGNTIYF. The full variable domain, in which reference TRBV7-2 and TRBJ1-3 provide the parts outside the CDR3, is GAGVSQSPSNKVTEKGKDVELRCDPISGHTALYWYRQSLGQGLEFLIYFQGNSAPDKSGLPSDRFSAERTGGSVSTLTIQRTQQEDSAVYLCASSPTRTGGNTIYFGEGSWLTVV.

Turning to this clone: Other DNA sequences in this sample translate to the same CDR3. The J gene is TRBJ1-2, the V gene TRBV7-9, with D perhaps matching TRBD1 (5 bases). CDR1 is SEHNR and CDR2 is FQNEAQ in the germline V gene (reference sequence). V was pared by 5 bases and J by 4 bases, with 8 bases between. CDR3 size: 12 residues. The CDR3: CASSRDVYGYTF. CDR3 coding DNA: TGTGCCAGCAGCCGGGACGTCTATGGCTACACCTTC. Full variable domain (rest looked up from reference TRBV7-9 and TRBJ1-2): DTGVSQNPRHKITKRGQNVTFRCDPISEHNRLYWYRQTLGQGPEFLTYFQNEAQLEKSRLLSDRFSAERPKGSFSTLEIQRTEQGDSAMYLCASSRDVYGYTFGSGTRLTVV.

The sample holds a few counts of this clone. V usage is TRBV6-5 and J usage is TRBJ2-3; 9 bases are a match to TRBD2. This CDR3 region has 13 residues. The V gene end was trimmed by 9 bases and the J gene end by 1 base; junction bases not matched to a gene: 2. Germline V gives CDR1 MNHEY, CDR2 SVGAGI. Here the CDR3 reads CASQRGGTDTQYF. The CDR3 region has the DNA TGTGCCAGTCAGCGGGGGGGCACAGATACGCAGTATTTT.

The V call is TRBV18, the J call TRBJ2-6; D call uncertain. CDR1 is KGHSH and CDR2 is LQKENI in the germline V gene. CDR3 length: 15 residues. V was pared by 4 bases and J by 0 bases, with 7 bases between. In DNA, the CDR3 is TGTGCCAGCTCACTTCAAACCTCTGGGGCCAACGTCCTGACTTTC. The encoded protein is CASSLQTSGANVLTF.

CDR3 sequence: CASSLPDPYNEQFF. The CDR3 nucleotides are TGCGCCAGCAGCTTGCCGGACCCCTACAATGAGCAGTTCTTC. The chain carries TRBV5-1 and TRBJ2-1; no clear D. The CDR3 length is 14 residues. Germline lookup yields CDR1 SGHRS and CDR2 YFSETQ. V was cut by 1 base and J by 2 bases, with 7 bases left in between.

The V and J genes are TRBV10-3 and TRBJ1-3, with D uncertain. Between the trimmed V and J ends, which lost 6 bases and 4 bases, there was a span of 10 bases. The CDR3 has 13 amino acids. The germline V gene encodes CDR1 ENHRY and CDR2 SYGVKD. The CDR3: CAIRGESGNTIYF. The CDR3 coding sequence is TGTGCCATCAGGGGAGAGTCGGGAAACACCATATATTTT.

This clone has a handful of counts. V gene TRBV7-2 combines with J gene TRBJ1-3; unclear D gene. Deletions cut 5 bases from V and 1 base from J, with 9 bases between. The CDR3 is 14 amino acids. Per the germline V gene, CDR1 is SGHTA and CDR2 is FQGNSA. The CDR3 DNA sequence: TGTGCCAGCAGCCCCGACCAGTCTGGAAACACCATATATTTT. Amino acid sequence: CASSPDQSGNTIYF.

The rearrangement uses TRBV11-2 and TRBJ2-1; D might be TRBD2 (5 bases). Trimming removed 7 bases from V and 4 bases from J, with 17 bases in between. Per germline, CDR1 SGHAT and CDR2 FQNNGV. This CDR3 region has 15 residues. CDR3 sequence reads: CASTGRTGNYNEQFF. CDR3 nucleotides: TGTGCCAGCACCGGTAGGACGGGGAATTACAATGAGCAGTTCTTC.

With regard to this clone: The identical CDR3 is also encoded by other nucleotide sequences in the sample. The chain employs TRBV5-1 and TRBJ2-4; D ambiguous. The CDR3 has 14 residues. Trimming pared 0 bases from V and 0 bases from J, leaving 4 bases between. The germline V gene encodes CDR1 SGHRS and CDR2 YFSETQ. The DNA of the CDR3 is TGCGCCAGCAGCTTGGACTCAGCCAAAAACATTCAGTACTTC. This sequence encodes CASSLDSAKNIQYF.

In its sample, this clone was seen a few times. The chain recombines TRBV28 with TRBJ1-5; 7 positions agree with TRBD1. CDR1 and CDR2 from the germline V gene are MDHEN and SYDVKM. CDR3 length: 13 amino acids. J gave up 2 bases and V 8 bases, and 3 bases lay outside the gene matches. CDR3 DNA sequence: TGTGCCAGCCTAGGACAGGGCAATCAGCCCCAGCATTTT. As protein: CASLGQGNQPQHF.

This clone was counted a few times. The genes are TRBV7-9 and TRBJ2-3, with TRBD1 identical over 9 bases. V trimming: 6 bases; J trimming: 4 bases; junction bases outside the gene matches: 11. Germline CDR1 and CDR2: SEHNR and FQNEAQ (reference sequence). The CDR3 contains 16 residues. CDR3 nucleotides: TGTGCCAGCAGACCACCGGGACAGGGATTTCCAGATACGCAGTATTTT. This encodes CASRPPGQGFPDTQYF.

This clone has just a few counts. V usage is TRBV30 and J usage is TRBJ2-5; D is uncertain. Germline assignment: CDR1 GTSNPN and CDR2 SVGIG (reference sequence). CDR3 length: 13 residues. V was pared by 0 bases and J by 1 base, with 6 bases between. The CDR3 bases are TGTGCCTGGAGTGTAAGCGTCCAAGAGACCCAGTACTTC. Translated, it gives CAWSVSVQETQYF. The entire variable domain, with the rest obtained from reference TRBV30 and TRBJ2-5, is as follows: SQTIHQWPATLVQPVGSPLSLECTVEGTSNPNLYWYRQAAGRGLQLLFYSVGIGQISSEVPQNLSASRPQDRQFILSSKKLLLSDSGFYLCAWSVSVQETQYFGPGTRLLVL.

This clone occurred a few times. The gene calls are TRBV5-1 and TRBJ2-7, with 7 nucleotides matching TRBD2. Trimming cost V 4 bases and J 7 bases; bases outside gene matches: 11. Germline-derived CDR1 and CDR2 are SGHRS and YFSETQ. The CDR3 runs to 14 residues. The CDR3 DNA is TGCGCCAGCAGCCCGGGACTACCGGCTAGGGAGCAGTACTTC. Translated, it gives CASSPGLPAREQYF. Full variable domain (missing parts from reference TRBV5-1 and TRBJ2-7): KAGVTQTPRYLIKTRGQQVTLSCSPISGHRSVSWYQQTPGQGLQFLFEYFSETQRNKGNFPGRFSGRQFSNSRSEMNVSTLELGDSALYLCASSPGLPAREQYFGPGTRLTVT.

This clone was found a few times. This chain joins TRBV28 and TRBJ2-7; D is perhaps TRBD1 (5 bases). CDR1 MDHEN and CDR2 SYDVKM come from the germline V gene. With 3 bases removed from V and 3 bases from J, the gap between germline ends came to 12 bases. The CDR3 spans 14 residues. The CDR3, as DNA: TGTGCCAGCAGTTTCCCTTCAGACAGCTACGAGCAGTACTTC. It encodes CASSFPSDSYEQYF.

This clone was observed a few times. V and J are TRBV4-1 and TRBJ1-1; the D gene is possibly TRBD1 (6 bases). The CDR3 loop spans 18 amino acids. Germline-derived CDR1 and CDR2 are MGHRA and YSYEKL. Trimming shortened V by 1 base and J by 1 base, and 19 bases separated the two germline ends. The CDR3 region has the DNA TGCGCCAGCAGCCAAGGTTCCCGCAGGGGAGGAGGGAACACTGAAGCTTTCTTT. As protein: CASSQGSRRGGGNTEAFF.

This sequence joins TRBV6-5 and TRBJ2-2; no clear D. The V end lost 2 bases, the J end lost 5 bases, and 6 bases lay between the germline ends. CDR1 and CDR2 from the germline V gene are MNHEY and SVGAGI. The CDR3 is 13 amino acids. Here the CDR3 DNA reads TGTGCCAGCAGTTACAAGGAGACCGGGGAGCTGTTTTTT. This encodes CASSYKETGELFF.

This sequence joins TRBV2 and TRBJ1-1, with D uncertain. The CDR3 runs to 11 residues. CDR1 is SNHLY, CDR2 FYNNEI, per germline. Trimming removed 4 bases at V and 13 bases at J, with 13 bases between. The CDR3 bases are TGTGCCAGCAGTGTGGTGTCTTGGGGTTTCTTT. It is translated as CASSVVSWGFF.

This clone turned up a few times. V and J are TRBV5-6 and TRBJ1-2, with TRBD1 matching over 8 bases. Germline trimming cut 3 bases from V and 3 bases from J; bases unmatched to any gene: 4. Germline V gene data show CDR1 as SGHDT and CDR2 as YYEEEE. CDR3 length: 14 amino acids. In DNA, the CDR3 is TGTGCCAGCAGCTATGGACAGGGAGACTATGGCTACACCTTC. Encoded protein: CASSYGQGDYGYTF.

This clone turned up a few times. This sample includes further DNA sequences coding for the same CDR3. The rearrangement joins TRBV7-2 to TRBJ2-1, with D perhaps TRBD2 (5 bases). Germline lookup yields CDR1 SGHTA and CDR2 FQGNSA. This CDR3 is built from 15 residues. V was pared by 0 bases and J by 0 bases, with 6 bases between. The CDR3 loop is CASSLAGSSYNEQFF. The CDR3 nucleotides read TGTGCCAGCAGCTTAGCGGGGAGCTCCTACAATGAGCAGTTCTTC. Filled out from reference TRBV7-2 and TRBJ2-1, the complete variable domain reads GAGVSQSPSNKVTEKGKDVELRCDPISGHTALYWYRQSLGQGLEFLIYFQGNSAPDKSGLPSDRFSAERTGGSVSTLTIQRTQQEDSAVYLCASSLAGSSYNEQFFGPGTRLTVL.

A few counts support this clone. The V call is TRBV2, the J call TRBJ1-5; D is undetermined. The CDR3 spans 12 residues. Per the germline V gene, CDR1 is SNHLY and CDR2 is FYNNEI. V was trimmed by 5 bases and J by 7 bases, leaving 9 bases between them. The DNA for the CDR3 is TGTGCCAGCAGTCCCCTCGACCAGCCCCAGCATTTT. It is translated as CASSPLDQPQHF.

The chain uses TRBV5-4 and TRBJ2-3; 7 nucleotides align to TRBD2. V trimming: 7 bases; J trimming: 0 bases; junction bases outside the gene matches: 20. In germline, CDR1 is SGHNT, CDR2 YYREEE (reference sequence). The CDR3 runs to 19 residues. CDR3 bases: TGTGCCAGCCCTTCTCGGGGTACTAGCGTTCTTACTAGCACAGATACGCAGTATTTT. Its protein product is CASPSRGTSVLTSTDTQYF.

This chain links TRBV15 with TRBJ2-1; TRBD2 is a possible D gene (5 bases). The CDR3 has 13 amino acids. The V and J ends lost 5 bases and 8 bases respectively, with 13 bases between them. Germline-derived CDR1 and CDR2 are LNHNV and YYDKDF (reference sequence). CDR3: CATSGRRTYEQFF. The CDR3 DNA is TGTGCCACCAGCGGCCGGAGGACGTATGAGCAGTTCTTC.